This T cell receptor beta chain was identified in a study of blood T cells in healthy people across ages. General observations from the study: Per-million-T-cell TCR beta diversity fell roughly linearly with age. It was not known whether donors were CMV positive (a possible confounder of expanded clonotype changes). Relative to aged donors, long-lived donors carried more naive CD4+ cells and displayed higher diversity.

This clonotype was counted at least ten times. Its target is unknown. Donor samples were obtained from healthy Caucasian individuals from Russia, aged roughly 6 to 95. A second PCR of about 7 to 12 cycles used a sample-barcoded 5' primer and a J-beta primer mix. Each CDR3 protein is one row after TCRdb ran MiXCR on the 5' RACE reads. The sample yields 710,000 or so distinct CDR3 sequences, approximately 29% seen once. CDR3 length: 17 amino acids. CDR1 and CDR2 from the germline V gene are SNHLY and FYNNEI. J was trimmed by 4 bases and V by 6 bases; bases with no gene match: 8. Material for sequencing was blood. The source is a woman aged 80 or over in good health. The genes are TRBV2 and TRBJ2-6, with 11 bases matching TRBD2. The CDR3 loop reads CASRELAGVTGANVLTF. For the CDR3, the DNA is TGTGCCAGCAGGGAACTAGCGGGGGTGACCGGGGCCAACGTCCTGACTTTC.